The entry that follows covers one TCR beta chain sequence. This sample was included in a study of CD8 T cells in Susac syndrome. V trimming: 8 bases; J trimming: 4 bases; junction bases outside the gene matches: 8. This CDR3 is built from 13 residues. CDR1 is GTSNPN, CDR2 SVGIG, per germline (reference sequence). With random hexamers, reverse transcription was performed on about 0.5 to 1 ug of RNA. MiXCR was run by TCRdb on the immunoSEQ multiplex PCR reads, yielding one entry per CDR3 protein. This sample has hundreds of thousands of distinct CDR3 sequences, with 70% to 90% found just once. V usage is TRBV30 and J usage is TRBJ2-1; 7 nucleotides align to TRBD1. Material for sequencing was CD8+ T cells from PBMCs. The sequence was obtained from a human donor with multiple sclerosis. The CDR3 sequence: CAGRDRAYNEQFF. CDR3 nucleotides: TGTGCCGGCCGGGACAGAGCATACAATGAGCAGTTCTTC.